Below, one T cell receptor beta chain is given with its context. Antigen unknown. The data are from a study of graft-versus-host responses after intestinal transplantation. Study overall: Transplantation in recipients was multivisceral, liver-intestinal, or isolated intestinal. Each patient got anti-thymocyte globulin induction, then tacrolimus and steroids for three to four years.

Study-level findings and limits: The study associated peak circulating GvH clone levels with early post-transplant HvG declines.

Trimming took off 3 bases at V and 2 bases at J, with 11 bases between the two ends. The CDR3 is 15 residues long. The germline V gene encodes CDR1 MGHRA and CDR2 YSYEKL. Clones were sequenced by immunoSEQ multiplex PCR, and TCRdb holds only the in-frame ones, with some missing. Of 62,000 or so clones in the sample, 70% to 90% were seen once. The material was PBMCs, obtained 26 days after transplant. The TCR originated in a human patient who received an intestinal transplant, so some T cells may come from the graft donor. The chain has TRBV4-1 and TRBJ2-1; D uncertain. CDR3 in amino acids: CASSQQVVAYNEQFF. CDR3 nucleotide sequence: TGCGCCAGCAGCCAGCAGGTAGTCGCCTACAATGAGCAGTTCTTC.